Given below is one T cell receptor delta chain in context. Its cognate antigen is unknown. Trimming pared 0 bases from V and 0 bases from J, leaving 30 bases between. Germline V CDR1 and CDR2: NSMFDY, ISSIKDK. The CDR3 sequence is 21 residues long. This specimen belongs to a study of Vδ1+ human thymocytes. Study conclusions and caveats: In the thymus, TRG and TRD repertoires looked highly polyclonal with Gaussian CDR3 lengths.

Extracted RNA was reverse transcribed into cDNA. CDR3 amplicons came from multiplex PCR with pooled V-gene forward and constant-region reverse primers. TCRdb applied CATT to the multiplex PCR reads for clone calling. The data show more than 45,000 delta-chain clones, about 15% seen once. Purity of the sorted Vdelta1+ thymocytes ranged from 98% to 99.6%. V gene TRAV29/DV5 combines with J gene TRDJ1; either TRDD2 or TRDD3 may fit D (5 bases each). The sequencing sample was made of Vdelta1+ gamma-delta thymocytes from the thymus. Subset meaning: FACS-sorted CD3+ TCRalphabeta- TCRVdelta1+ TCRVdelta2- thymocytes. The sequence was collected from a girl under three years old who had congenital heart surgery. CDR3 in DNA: TGTGCAGCAAGCGGTCCCGCCTACTCTTGGGGAATAAAAAGGTACACCGATAAACTCATCTTT. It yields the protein CAASGPAYSWGIKRYTDKLIF.